The sequence of this T cell receptor (beta chain) was determined in a study of blood T cell repertoires in COVID-19. Study-wide context: T cells, B-cell-depleted T cells, or PBMCs provided the cDNA or gDNA that served as material.

Trimming took 6 bases from V and 3 from J; bases not matched to a gene: 5. CDR1 and CDR2 from the germline V gene are SEHNR and FQNEAQ (reference sequence). The CDR3 has 15 amino acids. Authors' methods: Scientists estimated how many nucleated cells there were by amplifying reference gene primers. Here immunoSEQ multiplex PCR was the method, and the copy in TCRdb shows in-frame clones only, minus some. That table furnishes V, J and clone size, whereas the DNA furnished D and trimming. The sample yields 450,000 or so clones, roughly 87% seen once. This TCR derives from a young man with COVID-19, enrolled during active disease. J is TRBJ2-1 and V is TRBV7-9; 10 positions agree with TRBD2. Input material: peripheral blood. The CDR3 DNA reads TGTGCCAGCAGGCCTTGGACTAGCGGCTACAATGAGCAGTTCTTC. Encoded protein: CASRPWTSGYNEQFF.